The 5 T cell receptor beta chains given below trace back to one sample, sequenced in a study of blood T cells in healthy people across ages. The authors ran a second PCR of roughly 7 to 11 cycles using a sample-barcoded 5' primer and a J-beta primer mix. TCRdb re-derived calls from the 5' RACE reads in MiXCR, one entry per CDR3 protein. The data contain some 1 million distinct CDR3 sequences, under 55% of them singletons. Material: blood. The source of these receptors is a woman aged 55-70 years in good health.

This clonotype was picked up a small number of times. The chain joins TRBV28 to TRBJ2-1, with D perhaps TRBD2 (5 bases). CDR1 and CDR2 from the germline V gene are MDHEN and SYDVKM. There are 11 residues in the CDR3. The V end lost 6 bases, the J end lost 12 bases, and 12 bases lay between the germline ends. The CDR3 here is CASSEEVRQFF. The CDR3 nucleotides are TGTGCCAGCAGCGAGGAGGTACGGCAGTTCTTC.

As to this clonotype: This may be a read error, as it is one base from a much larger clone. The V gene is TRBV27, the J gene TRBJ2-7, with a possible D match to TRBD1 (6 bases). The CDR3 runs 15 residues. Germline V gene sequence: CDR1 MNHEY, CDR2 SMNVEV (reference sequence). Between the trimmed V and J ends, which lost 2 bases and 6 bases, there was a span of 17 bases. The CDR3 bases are TGTGCCAGCAGTTTAAACCGGGACATAGTCATCGAGCAGTACTTC. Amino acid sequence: CASSLNRDIVIEQYF.

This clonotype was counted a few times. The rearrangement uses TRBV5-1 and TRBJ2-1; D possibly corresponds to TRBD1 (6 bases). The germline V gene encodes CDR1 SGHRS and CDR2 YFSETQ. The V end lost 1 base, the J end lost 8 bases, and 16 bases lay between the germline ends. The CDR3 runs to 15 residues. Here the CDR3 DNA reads TGCGCCAGCAGCTTGTTTCAATGGGGGCGTGATGAGCAGTTCTTC. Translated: CASSLFQWGRDEQFF.

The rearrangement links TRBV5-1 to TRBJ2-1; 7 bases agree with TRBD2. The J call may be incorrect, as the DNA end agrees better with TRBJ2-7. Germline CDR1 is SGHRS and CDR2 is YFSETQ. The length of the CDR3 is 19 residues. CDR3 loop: CASSWGSGLAAHSYNEQYF. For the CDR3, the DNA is TGCGCCAGCAGCTGGGGGTCGGGGCTAGCGGCTCACTCCTACAATGAGCAGTACTTC.

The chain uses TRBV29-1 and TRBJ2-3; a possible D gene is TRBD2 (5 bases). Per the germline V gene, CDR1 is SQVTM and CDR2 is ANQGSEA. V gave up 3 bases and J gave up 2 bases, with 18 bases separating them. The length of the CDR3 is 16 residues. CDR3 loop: CSVDRASWGYTDTQYF. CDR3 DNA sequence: TGCAGCGTTGATAGGGCTAGCTGGGGATACACAGATACGCAGTATTTT.